Below are 30 T cell receptor beta chains sequenced from a single sample in a study of regulatory T cells in long-lasting Graves disease. Time point defined: newly diagnosed GD, antithyroid drugs for less than 3 months. RNA isolated from PBMCs was used to make the TCR library. Library construction for TCR beta used iRepertoire HTBI primers and Arm-PCR of CDR3 regions. TCRdb re-analysed the multiplex PCR reads in MiXCR, keeping a single row per CDR3 protein. The table shows 400,000 to 650,000 distinct CDR3 sequences, with roughly 16% occurring only once. The sample also formed part of further work on T cells in Graves' hyperthyroidism and ophthalmopathy.

Sample: peripheral blood mononuclear cells (PBMCs), taken at new diagnosis, from a patient treated with antithyroid drugs. These receptors all come from a woman aged 35-65 years with Graves disease.

This clonotype was counted between two and nine times. CDR3 sequence: CSARSASGGSYNEQFF. The DNA for the CDR3 is TGCAGTGCTAGAAGTGCTAGCGGGGGCTCCTACAATGAGCAGTTCTTC. V gene TRBV20-1 combines with J gene TRBJ2-1, with TRBD2 matching over 10 bases. The germline V gene has CDR1 DFQATT and CDR2 SNEGSKA (reference sequence). The CDR3 length is 16 residues. J lost 0 bases, V lost 2 bases, and 4 bases had no gene match.

The V and J genes are TRBV4-2 and TRBJ2-7; TRBD1 agrees at 7 bases. CDR3 size: 18 residues. V trimming: 0 bases; J trimming: 2 bases; junction bases outside the gene matches: 13. Per germline, CDR1 LGHNA and CDR2 YNFKEQ. CDR3 residues: CASSQEGFTWTGAYEQYF. CDR3 bases: TGTGCCAGCAGCCAAGAGGGGTTTACCTGGACAGGAGCCTACGAGCAGTACTTC.

This chain joins TRBV11-2 and TRBJ2-4; TRBD2 might be the D (6 bases). V lost 5 bases and J 3 bases, leaving 14 bases between the germline ends. Per germline, CDR1 SGHAT and CDR2 FQNNGV. The CDR3 has 15 residues. The CDR3 reads CASSQDPGLKNIQYF. The CDR3 DNA sequence: TGTGCCAGCAGCCAAGACCCGGGACTCAAAAACATTCAGTACTTC.

The rearrangement uses TRBV25-1 and TRBJ1-3, with D possibly matching TRBD1 (5 bases). V lost 1 base to trimming and J lost 0 bases, with 16 bases between them. CDR1 is MGHDK and CDR2 is SYGVNS in the germline V gene. The CDR3 totals 18 residues. The CDR3 sequence: CASSEFWGKESSGNTIYF. The DNA of the CDR3 is TGTGCCAGCAGTGAATTCTGGGGGAAAGAGAGCTCTGGAAACACCATATATTTT.

Only one count was recorded for this clonotype. Possible read error: a much larger clone is one base away. The rearrangement uses TRBV3-1 and TRBJ1-2; D not resolved. The CDR3 has 14 amino acids. Per germline, CDR1 LGHDT and CDR2 YNNKEL (reference sequence). Deletions cut 3 bases from V and 6 bases from J, with 14 bases between. The CDR3 spells CASSQAPGSHGYTF. The CDR3 DNA reads as TGTGCCAGCAGCCAGGCCCCGGGGTCTCATGGCTACACCTTC.

The genes are TRBV6-1 and TRBJ1-1, with D maybe TRBD1 (5 bases). Germline-derived CDR1 and CDR2 are MNHNS and SASEGT. V was clipped by 7 bases and J by 3 bases, with 21 bases between them. This CDR3 has 16 residues. The CDR3 sequence: CASISGTSNKYTEAFF. The CDR3 nucleotides read TGTGCCAGCATTTCAGGGACCAGTAATAAATACACTGAAGCTTTCTTT.

This clonotype was seen more than once but under ten times. The CDR3 bases are TGTGCCAGCAGCTTACAGCTTAGCACAGATACGCAGTATTTT. It translates to CASSLQLSTDTQYF. The chain employs TRBV7-9 and TRBJ2-3, with D unclear. V gave up 2 bases and J gave up 0 bases, with 6 bases separating them. Germline CDR1 SEHNR, CDR2 FQNEAQ (reference sequence). The CDR3 totals 14 residues. Complete variable domain (other parts from reference TRBV7-9 and TRBJ2-3): DTGVSQNPRHKITKRGQNVTFRCDPISEHNRLYWYRQTLGQGPEFLTYFQNEAQLEKSRLLSDRFSAERPKGSFSTLEIQRTEQGDSAMYLCASSLQLSTDTQYFGPGTRLTVL.

This rearrangement joins TRBV14 to TRBJ2-2; D possibly corresponds to TRBD1 (5 bases). Trimming removed 4 bases from V and 7 bases from J, with 13 bases in between. The CDR3 consists of 14 residues. The germline V gene encodes CDR1 SGHDN and CDR2 FVKESK. Here the CDR3 reads CASSPLVGLGELFF. CDR3 nucleotides: TGTGCCAGCAGCCCTCTAGTGGGGCTCGGGGAGCTGTTTTTT.

This clonotype was detected only a few times. The genes are TRBV10-2 and TRBJ2-1; D not certain. This CDR3 is built from 14 residues. V was trimmed by 4 bases and J by 0 bases, leaving 7 bases between them. Germline V CDR1 and CDR2: WSHSY, SAAADI. CDR3 sequence: CASSAGYSYNEQFF. In DNA form, the CDR3 reads TGCGCCAGCAGTGCGGGTTACTCCTACAATGAGCAGTTCTTC.

This clonotype was seen at least ten times. V is TRBV10-3 and J is TRBJ2-2; no clear D gene. Germline V gives CDR1 ENHRY, CDR2 SYGVKD. Trimming removed 0 bases at V and 4 bases at J, with 6 bases between. The CDR3 is 14 residues long. In DNA, the CDR3 is TGTGCCATCAGTGAGTCACGCAGCACCGGGGAGCTGTTTTTT. Translating gives CAISESRSTGELFF.

This chain uses TRBV14 with TRBJ1-2; D may be TRBD1 (6 bases). V lost 4 bases to trimming and J lost 4 bases, with 19 bases between them. The CDR3 is 16 amino acids. In germline, CDR1 is SGHDN, CDR2 FVKESK. CDR3 nucleotides: TGTGCCAGCAGCCTCGCAAGCCCGGGGGCGGGCTATGGCTACACCTTC. Its protein is CASSLASPGAGYGYTF. Based on the CDR3 plus reference TRBV14 and TRBJ1-2, the full variable domain is EAGVTQFPSHSVIEKGQTVTLRCDPISGHDNLYWYRRVMGKEIKFLLHFVKESKQDESGMPNNRFLAERTGGTYSTLKVQPAELEDSGVYFCASSLASPGAGYGYTFGSGTRLTVV.

Comments on this clonotype: The CDR3 does not end in the conserved phenylalanine or tryptophan, so this is likely a read error. V gene TRBV6-2 or TRBV6-3 combines with J gene TRBJ2-1; D could derive from TRBD1 or TRBD2 (5 bases each). CDR1 and CDR2 (germline): MNHEY, SVGEGT. The CDR3 is 13 amino acids. Trimming pared 6 bases from V and 13 bases from J, leaving 19 bases between. The CDR3 nucleotides are TGTGCCAGCAGCAACCGGGACCTTGGGACCCAGTTCTCC. Protein: CASSNRDLGTQFS.

This clonotype was observed at least ten times. V usage is TRBV5-1 and J usage is TRBJ1-1; D remains ambiguous. Trimming stripped 0 bases from V and 0 bases from J, with 9 bases between. Germline V gene data show CDR1 as SGHRS and CDR2 as YFSETQ. The CDR3 is 15 residues long. This CDR3 reads CASSLDWQMNTEAFF. CDR3 sequence (DNA): TGCGCCAGCAGCTTGGATTGGCAGATGAACACTGAAGCTTTCTTT.

This clonotype was seen more than once but under ten times. The chain couples TRBV20-1 to TRBJ2-7; D possibly corresponds to TRBD1 (5 bases). The CDR3 loop spans 12 amino acids. Germline CDR1 and CDR2: DFQATT and SNEGSKA (reference sequence). With 5 bases removed from V and 1 base from J, the gap between germline ends came to 9 bases. The CDR3 loop is CSAPTDSYEQYF. In DNA, the CDR3 is TGCAGTGCTCCGACAGATTCCTACGAGCAGTACTTC.

In this sample, this clonotype turned up many times. CDR3 protein: CSAGAAGGNYGYTF. DNA of the CDR3: TGCAGTGCCGGGGCCGCTGGTGGTAACTATGGCTACACCTTC. The chain joins TRBV20-1 to TRBJ1-2; TRBD1 might be the D (5 bases). CDR1 DFQATT and CDR2 SNEGSKA come from the germline V gene (reference sequence). The germline V and J ends were trimmed by 6 bases and 1 base, with 15 bases remaining between them. CDR3 length equals 14 residues.

The sample holds a few counts of this clonotype. The chain links TRBV28 to TRBJ2-5; D gene unclear. V was clipped by 7 bases and J by 4 bases, with 13 bases between them. Germline V gene data show CDR1 as MDHEN and CDR2 as SYDVKM. The CDR3 contains 13 residues. The CDR3 DNA is TGTGCCAGCAAAGGTTATAGAGCAGAGACCCAGTACTTC. Residues: CASKGYRAETQYF.

This clonotype was picked up many times. The CDR3 DNA follows: TGTGCCAGCAGAAGCACAGGGGGCCGGAGCACTGAAGCTTTCTTT. Its protein is CASRSTGGRSTEAFF. The chain joins TRBV27 to TRBJ1-1; 9 bases line up with TRBD1. The germline V gene has CDR1 MNHEY and CDR2 SMNVEV (reference sequence). J gave up 4 bases and V 6 bases, and 9 bases lay outside the gene matches. The CDR3 has 15 amino acids.

This clonotype was observed many times. This chain links TRBV12-3 or TRBV12-4 with TRBJ2-5; D is uncertain. The length of the CDR3 is 13 residues. Trimming took 3 bases from V and 1 from J, leaving 6 bases between them. The CDR3 DNA is TGTGCCAGCAGTTTGGCCTTCCAAGAGACCCAGTACTTC. Protein: CASSLAFQETQYF.

This clonotype has more than one count but fewer than ten. A much more abundant neighbour one base away suggests this may be a read error. V is TRBV7-9 and J is TRBJ2-5; D not resolved. The CDR3 totals 11 residues. The V end was cut by 3 bases, the J end by 5 bases, with 4 bases between. Germline assignment: CDR1 SEHNR and CDR2 FQNEAQ (reference sequence). The CDR3 coding sequence is TGTGCCAGCAGCTTTATGGAGACCCAGTACTTC. This codes for CASSFMETQYF.

This clonotype was recorded many times. The genes are TRBV13 and TRBJ2-3; the D gene is possibly TRBD1 (6 bases). The V gene's germline CDR1 is PRHDT and CDR2 FYEKMQ (reference sequence). V lost 3 bases to trimming and J lost 6 bases, with 16 bases between them. There are 15 residues in the CDR3. This CDR3 reads CASSFQPTGSDTQYF. The CDR3 DNA is TGTGCCAGCAGCTTTCAACCGACAGGTTCCGATACGCAGTATTTT.

This clonotype was seen many times. The chain is built from TRBV2 and TRBJ1-2, with D uncertain. The CDR3 loop spans 13 amino acids. Trimming removed 4 bases at V and 4 bases at J, with 10 bases between. Germline CDR1 is SNHLY and CDR2 is FYNNEI. The CDR3 sequence is CASSGHSLYGYTF. The DNA for the CDR3 is TGTGCCAGCAGTGGTCACAGCCTCTATGGCTACACCTTC.

For this clonotype: A read error may be the cause here, since a much bigger clone is one base away. This chain joins TRBV20-1 and TRBJ2-5; either TRBD1 or TRBD2 may supply D (5 bases each). CDR3 size: 11 residues. CDR1 is DFQATT, CDR2 SNEGSKA, per germline (reference sequence). V lost 3 bases and J lost 8, with 10 bases in between. CDR3 in DNA: TGCAGTGCTAGCGGGGCAGATACCCAGTACTTC. The encoded protein is CSASGADTQYF.

As for this clonotype: A far larger clone differs by one base, so this is likely a read error. The chain uses TRBV6-6 and TRBJ1-5, with a tentative D call TRBD1 (5 bases). The germline V gene has CDR1 MNHNY and CDR2 SVGAGI (reference sequence). This CDR3 spans 17 amino acids. This CDR3 reads CASSYSGLINSNRPQHF. The CDR3 DNA sequence: TGTGCCAGCAGTTACTCGGGACTGATAAATAGCAATCGGCCCCAGCATTTT.

This clonotype was counted only a few times. This chain connects TRBV10-3 to TRBJ2-5, with TRBD2 matching 7 bases. V shed 1 base, J shed 5 bases, and the junction held 7 bases outside the gene matches. The germline gives CDR1 ENHRY, CDR2 SYGVKD. The CDR3 is 15 residues long. As DNA, the CDR3 is TGTGCCATCAGTGAGTTGGGAGCGGGGTCGGAGACCCAGTACTTC. It yields the protein CAISELGAGSETQYF.

This clonotype was counted ten times or more. The chain joins TRBV27 to TRBJ2-1; 8 nucleotides agree with TRBD2. The germline gives CDR1 MNHEY, CDR2 SMNVEV (reference sequence). The CDR3 is 16 amino acids. With V trimmed by 5 bases and J by 0 bases, 6 bases remained unmatched. CDR3 region: CASSIIAGSSYNEQFF. CDR3 bases: TGTGCCAGCAGTATTATAGCGGGGAGCTCCTACAATGAGCAGTTCTTC.

This clonotype has only a few counts. One end of the junction varies from germline; a read error may be responsible. The V gene is TRBV3-1, the J gene TRBJ1-1; tentative D call: TRBD1 (6 bases). The germline V gene encodes CDR1 LGHDT and CDR2 YNNKEL (reference sequence). This CDR3 has 14 residues. The CDR3 bases are TGTGCCAGCAGCCCGGACAGATTGAACACTGAAGCTCTCTTT. This gives the protein CASSPDRLNTEALF.

The table lists this clonotype with many counts. The chain uses TRBV18 and TRBJ2-5, with 7 nucleotides matching TRBD1. The V segment lost 6 bases and the J segment 1 base; nucleotides outside the gene matches: 5. This CDR3 has 14 amino acids. Per the germline V gene, CDR1 is KGHSH and CDR2 is LQKENI. CDR3 sequence: CASSPGQLQETQYF. The CDR3 nucleotides read TGTGCCAGCTCCCCGGGACAGCTCCAAGAGACCCAGTACTTC. The full variable domain, with the rest looked up from reference TRBV18 and TRBJ2-5, is NAGVMQNPRHLVRRRGQEARLRCSPMKGHSHVYWYRQLPEEGLKFMVYLQKENIIDESGMPKERFSAEFPKEGPSILRIQQVVRGDSAAYFCASSPGQLQETQYFGPGTRLLVL.

In this sample, this clonotype turned up many times. This chain uses TRBV18 with TRBJ1-4; possible D gene TRBD1, 6 bases. Germline assignment: CDR1 KGHSH and CDR2 LQKENI. V was trimmed by 6 bases and J by 8 bases, leaving 16 bases between them. The CDR3 has 14 amino acids. DNA for the CDR3: TGTGCCAGCTCCCGCTCCGGGACATCAGAAAAACTGTTTTTT. It specifies CASSRSGTSEKLFF.

This clonotype showed up many times. V is TRBV28 and J is TRBJ1-4, with TRBD1 identical over 7 bases. The trim removed 4 bases at V and 9 bases at J, leaving 8 bases unmatched. The V gene's germline CDR1 is MDHEN and CDR2 SYDVKM. This CDR3 has 14 amino acids. The CDR3 here is CASSSYRDSKKLFF. As DNA, the CDR3 is TGTGCCAGCAGTTCGTACCGGGACAGCAAAAAACTGTTTTTT.

V is TRBV20-1 and J is TRBJ1-3, with D possibly TRBD1 on 5 matching bases. Trimming took off 6 bases at V and 2 bases at J, with 14 bases between the two ends. The CDR3 has 14 residues. CDR1 and CDR2 from the germline V gene are DFQATT and SNEGSKA (reference sequence). In DNA, the CDR3 is TGCAGTGCGCCAGACCAGGGAGCTGGAAACACCATATATTTT. Its translation is CSAPDQGAGNTIYF.